The T cell receptor (beta chain) described here comes from a study of metastatic and nonmetastatic thyroid tumors. As for the study in general: Peripheral blood and tumor or nodule samples from malignant and benign thyroid patients were compared.

Notes on the study in general: It was reportedly found that TCR beta diversity was significantly higher in malignant thyroid tumors than in benign nodules, a difference seen in both blood and tumor samples.

Original analysis: A classifier of distant metastasis in papillary thyroid cancer was built from CDR3 differences (across clinicopathological groups). TCRdb re-analyzed the PCR reads using MiXCR. The V and J calls reflect TCRdb's pipeline rather than the authors' work. Of tens of thousands of clones in the sample, about 13% were seen once. This clone was picked up one time. Its antigen is still unknown. Relative to the germline gene, one junction end is altered; a read error may explain this. Before thyroid surgery, none of the patients had received any treatment. Germline V CDR1 and CDR2: LGHNA, YNFKEQ. CDR3 length: 15 residues.

The chain combines TRBV4-2 with TRBJ2-1; D gene unclear. This clonotype was obtained from a female donor with papillary thyroid cancer or a benign thyroid nodule (not recorded which). Some clones in this sample may be carry-over from other donors' samples. Sample: blood. The CDR3 protein is CASSQAIGSYNVQLF. The CDR3 DNA reads as TGTGCCAGCAGCCAAGCGATTGGCTCCTACAATGTGCAGTTGTTC.